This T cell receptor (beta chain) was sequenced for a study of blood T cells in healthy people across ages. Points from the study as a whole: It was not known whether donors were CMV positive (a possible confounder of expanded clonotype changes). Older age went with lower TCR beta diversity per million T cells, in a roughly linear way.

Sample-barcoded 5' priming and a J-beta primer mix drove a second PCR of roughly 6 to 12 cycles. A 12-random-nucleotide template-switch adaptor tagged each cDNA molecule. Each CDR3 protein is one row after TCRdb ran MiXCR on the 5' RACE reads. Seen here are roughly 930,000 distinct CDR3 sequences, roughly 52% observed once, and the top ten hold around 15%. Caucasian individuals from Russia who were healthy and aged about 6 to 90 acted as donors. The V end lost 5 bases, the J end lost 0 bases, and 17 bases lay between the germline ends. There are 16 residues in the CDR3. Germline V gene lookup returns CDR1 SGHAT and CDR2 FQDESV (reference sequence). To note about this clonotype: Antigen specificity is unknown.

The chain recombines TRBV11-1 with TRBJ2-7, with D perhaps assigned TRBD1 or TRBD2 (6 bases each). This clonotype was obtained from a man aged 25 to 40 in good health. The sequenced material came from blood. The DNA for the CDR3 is TGTGCCAGCAGCCCTGTATGGGGGGCAAGCTCCTACGAGCAGTACTTC. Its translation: CASSPVWGASSYEQYF. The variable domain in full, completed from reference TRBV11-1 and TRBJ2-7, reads EAEVAQSPRYKITEKSQAVAFWCDPISGHATLYWYRQILGQGPELLVQFQDESVVDDSQLPKDRFSAERLKGVDSTLKIQPAELGDSAMYLCASSPVWGASSYEQYFGPGTRLTVT.